These 25 T cell receptor beta chains came from one sample sequenced in a study of blood T cell repertoires in COVID-19. The data were produced by immunoSEQ multiplex PCR, yet TCRdb's version contains in-frame clones alone and is incomplete. The data show around 250,000 clones, 86% seen once. Material for sequencing was peripheral blood. The receptors shown here come from a woman aged 55 to 70 who had recovered from COVID-19.

The chain employs TRBV5-4 and TRBJ1-1; 9 nucleotides line up with TRBD1. CDR3 length: 15 residues. CDR1 and CDR2 (germline): SGHNT, YYREEE (reference sequence). J lost 2 bases, V lost 3 bases, and 5 bases had no gene match. The CDR3 is CASSSTGGRNTEAFF. For the CDR3, the DNA is TGTGCCAGCAGCTCTACAGGGGGCAGAAACACTGAAGCTTTCTTT.

The chain combines TRBV9 with TRBJ2-3; 8 bases agree with TRBD2. Germline V gene lookup returns CDR1 SGDLS and CDR2 YYNGEE. The J segment lost 0 bases and the V segment lost 5 bases, leaving 14 bases of the junction unmatched. The CDR3 length is 18 residues. In DNA, the CDR3 is TGTGCCAGCAGAGCCCCTCCGGAAGAGCGGGGGAGCACAGATACGCAGTATTTT. This codes for CASRAPPEERGSTDTQYF.

This sequence joins TRBV4-1 and TRBJ2-5, with 11 bases aligning to TRBD2. Unmatched junction bases numbered 6, after V lost 1 base and J lost 5 bases. CDR1 is MGHRA and CDR2 is YSYEKL in the germline V gene. The CDR3 is made up of 16 amino acids. Here the CDR3 DNA reads TGCGCCAGCAGCCAAGCCTTAGCGGGGGGGTGGGAGACCCAGTACTTC. It is translated as CASSQALAGGWETQYF.

V gene TRBV9 combines with J gene TRBJ1-3; D not resolved. The CDR3 totals 15 residues. The V and J ends lost 3 bases and 0 bases respectively, with 10 bases between them. The germline CDR1 and CDR2 sequences are SGDLS and YYNGEE. Here the CDR3 reads CASSAGLFSGNTIYF. In nucleotides, the CDR3 is TGTGCCAGCAGCGCCGGACTGTTCTCTGGAAACACCATATATTTT.

This chain joins TRBV5-6 and TRBJ1-2; 10 bases are shared with TRBD1. Trimming removed 1 base from V and 4 bases from J; junction bases left unmatched: 4. The germline V gene encodes CDR1 SGHDT and CDR2 YYEEEE. The CDR3 is 15 amino acids. The CDR3 loop is CASSLRGQGPYGYTF. In DNA form, the CDR3 reads TGTGCCAGCAGCTTGCGGGGACAGGGGCCCTATGGCTACACCTTC. Full variable domain (missing parts from reference TRBV5-6 and TRBJ1-2): DAGVTQSPTHLIKTRGQQVTLRCSPKSGHDTVSWYQQALGQGPQFIFQYYEEEERQRGNFPDRFSGHQFPNYSSELNVNALLLGDSALYLCASSLRGQGPYGYTFGSGTRLTVV.

The chain links TRBV9 to TRBJ1-6, with D possibly being TRBD1 (6 bases). Per germline, CDR1 SGDLS and CDR2 YYNGEE. The CDR3 has 15 residues. Trimming removed 3 bases from V and 14 bases from J, with 21 bases in between. The CDR3 DNA follows: TGTGCCAGCAGCGCGGGGGGCCTCTCGGGACCAACCCTCCACTTT. It is translated as CASSAGGLSGPTLHF.

The chain is built from TRBV2 and TRBJ1-1; 8 nucleotides agree with TRBD1. The CDR3 is 15 residues long. V dropped 7 bases and J dropped 6; count of bases not matched to a gene: 13. Germline V CDR1 and CDR2: SNHLY, FYNNEI. CDR3 loop: CASKPTTGVNPEAFF. CDR3 coding DNA: TGTGCCAGCAAACCCACGACAGGGGTTAATCCTGAAGCTTTCTTT.

The chain employs TRBV11-2 and TRBJ1-2, with D tentatively TRBD1 (5 bases). The germline V gene has CDR1 SGHAT and CDR2 FQNNGV. V lost 1 base and J 1 base, leaving 7 bases between the germline ends. CDR3 length: 14 amino acids. The CDR3 reads CASSLGGGNYGYTF. Here the CDR3 DNA reads TGTGCCAGCAGCTTAGGGGGGGGTAACTATGGCTACACCTTC.

The chain joins TRBV19 to TRBJ2-6, with D unresolved. The germline gives CDR1 LNHDA, CDR2 SQIVND (reference sequence). There are 16 residues in the CDR3. The V end lost 2 bases, the J end lost 3 bases, and 11 bases lay between the germline ends. DNA of the CDR3: TGTGCCAGTAGTATATTGGCCCAAATTGGGGCCAACGTCCTGACTTTC. This translates into CASSILAQIGANVLTF.

This chain joins TRBV6-1 and TRBJ1-1; tentatively, D is TRBD1 (6 bases). The V end lost 0 bases, the J end lost 5 bases, and 10 bases lay between the germline ends. The CDR3 is made up of 14 amino acids. CDR1 and CDR2 from the germline V gene are MNHNS and SASEGT. The CDR3 nucleotides read TGTGCCAGCAGTGAAGCGCAGGGGTTAACTGAAGCTTTCTTT. It encodes CASSEAQGLTEAFF.

This clone showed up just once. The chain uses TRBV5-8 and TRBJ1-2, with D possibly being TRBD1 (6 bases). Per the germline V gene, CDR1 is SGHTS and CDR2 is YDEGEE. The CDR3 has 13 amino acids. V shed 2 bases and J shed 8 bases, with 13 bases lying between them. The CDR3 spells CASSFRDTYGYTF. CDR3 sequence (DNA): TGTGCCAGCAGCTTCCGGGACACTTACGGCTACACCTTC.

This clone was detected once. V and J are TRBV6-5 and TRBJ2-3; 10 bases match TRBD2. CDR3 length equals 15 residues. J gave up 1 base and V 5 bases, and 3 bases lay outside the gene matches. Germline lookup yields CDR1 MNHEY and CDR2 SVGAGI. The CDR3 nucleotides read TGTGCCAGCAGTCTAGCGGGGGAGCGCACAGATACGCAGTATTTT. The encoded protein is CASSLAGERTDTQYF.

There are a few counts of this clone. The CDR3 bases are TGTGCCAGCAGCTTAAATCGGGCTAGCGGCTCCTACGAGCAGTACTTC. Translating it yields CASSLNRASGSYEQYF. V is TRBV7-2 and J is TRBJ2-7; 7 nucleotides align to TRBD2. The CDR3 length is 16 residues. The ends lost 2 bases at V and 0 bases at J; junction bases unmatched: 7. Germline assignment: CDR1 SGHTA and CDR2 FQGNSA.

This sequence joins TRBV7-3 and TRBJ2-2; 9 positions match TRBD1. Trimming removed 5 bases from V and 6 bases from J; junction bases left unmatched: 10. CDR1 SGHTA and CDR2 FQGTGA come from the germline V gene. The CDR3 runs to 16 residues. DNA of the CDR3: TGTGCCAGCAGCCCACCCGGGACAGGGCATGCCGGGGAGCTGTTTTTT. Its translation: CASSPPGTGHAGELFF.

The CDR3 DNA is TGTGCCAGTAGGGGTCTTGAGGGTTACGAGACCCAGTACTTC. Amino acids: CASRGLEGYETQYF. The rearrangement joins TRBV19 to TRBJ2-5; tentative D call: TRBD2 (5 bases). Germline-derived CDR1 and CDR2 are LNHDA and SQIVND (reference sequence). V was trimmed by 6 bases and J by 5 bases, leaving 16 bases between them. CDR3 size: 14 residues.

This clone was detected only once. This chain uses TRBV7-9 with TRBJ1-1; D not resolved. The V and J ends lost 5 bases and 1 base respectively, with 8 bases between them. The CDR3 has 13 residues. Per the germline V gene, CDR1 is SEHNR and CDR2 is FQNEAQ (reference sequence). CDR3 residues: CASSLPGNTEAFF. For the CDR3, the DNA is TGTGCCAGCAGCCTCCCCGGGAACACTGAAGCTTTCTTT. Combining the CDR3 with reference TRBV7-9 and TRBJ1-1 gives the whole variable domain DTGVSQNPRHKITKRGQNVTFRCDPISEHNRLYWYRQTLGQGPEFLTYFQNEAQLEKSRLLSDRFSAERPKGSFSTLEIQRTEQGDSAMYLCASSLPGNTEAFFGQGTRLTVV.

This chain links TRBV9 with TRBJ2-1; D perhaps matches TRBD2 (5 bases). V was shortened by 9 bases and J by 0 bases, with 10 bases between the two germline ends. Germline V gives CDR1 SGDLS, CDR2 YYNGEE. The CDR3 totals 13 residues. CDR3 protein: CATARDSYNEQFF. In DNA, the CDR3 is TGTGCCACTGCGAGGGACTCCTACAATGAGCAGTTCTTC.

The J gene is TRBJ1-1, the V gene TRBV2; D is perhaps TRBD1 (6 bases). The length of the CDR3 is 13 residues. Looked up from germline, CDR1 is SNHLY and CDR2 is FYNNEI. V gave up 7 bases and J gave up 5 bases, with 14 bases separating them. CDR3 region: CASNYGGFTEAFF. CDR3 DNA sequence: TGTGCCAGCAATTATGGGGGCTTTACTGAAGCTTTCTTT. The full variable domain, completed using reference TRBV2 and TRBJ1-1, is EPEVTQTPSHQVTQMGQEVILRCVPISNHLYFYWYRQILGQKVEFLVSFYNNEISEKSEIFDDQFSVERPDGSNFTLKIRSTKLEDSAMYFCASNYGGFTEAFFGQGTRLTVV.

This clone was found once. The rearrangement links TRBV1 to TRBJ2-7; the table calls TRBD1, which could not be checked here. TRBV1 is noted as a pseudogene. This CDR3 contains 15 residues. CDR3 bases: TGCACCAGCAGCCGCCGGGACAGGCACTCCTACGAGCAGTACTTC. Its translation is CTSSRRDRHSYEQYF.

V is TRBV6-5 and J is TRBJ2-7; 13 bases are a match to TRBD2. The CDR3 runs to 15 residues. After removal of 4 bases from V and 9 bases from J, the junction contained 9 bases not matched to a gene. The germline CDR1 and CDR2 sequences are MNHEY and SVGAGI. CDR3 sequence: CASSSTGLAGSGQYF. Here the CDR3 DNA reads TGTGCCAGCAGTTCAACGGGACTAGCGGGGAGCGGGCAGTACTTC.

This clone came up once. The chain has TRBV2 and TRBJ1-1; D remains unclear. This CDR3 has 13 residues. In germline, CDR1 is SNHLY, CDR2 FYNNEI. Trimming cost V 7 bases and J 0 bases, with 9 bases left between them. The chain's CDR3 is CASTAYMNTEAFF. The DNA for the CDR3 is TGTGCCAGCACCGCCTATATGAACACTGAAGCTTTCTTT.

The chain employs TRBV7-3 and TRBJ2-5; D might be TRBD2 (6 bases). Per germline, CDR1 SGHTA and CDR2 FQGTGA. V was shortened by 2 bases and J by 6 bases, with 13 bases between the two germline ends. This CDR3 contains 14 residues. In DNA form, the CDR3 reads TGTGCCAGCAGCTTATCTGGAGGGGCTCAGACCCAGTACTTC. Amino acid sequence: CASSLSGGAQTQYF.

CDR3 nucleotide sequence: TGCGCCAGCAGCCAAAAGAGGGGGGGAGGGGAGACCCAGTACTTC. Amino acids: CASSQKRGGGETQYF. This chain uses TRBV4-3 with TRBJ2-5, with TRBD2 as a possible D gene (7 bases). The germline gives CDR1 LGHNA, CDR2 YSLEER. V dropped 2 bases and J dropped 5 bases, with 15 bases sitting between them. The CDR3 extends over 15 amino acids.

The chain uses TRBV11-2 and TRBJ2-7; 7 nucleotides align to TRBD1. CDR3 size: 14 residues. Germline CDR1 SGHAT, CDR2 FQNNGV. Unmatched junction bases numbered 3, after V lost 1 base and J lost 3 bases. DNA for the CDR3: TGTGCCAGCAGCTTAGGCCGGGACAGCTACGAGCAGTACTTC. Its protein is CASSLGRDSYEQYF.

This clone came up once. The genes are TRBV6-5 and TRBJ1-4; D is possibly TRBD1 (6 bases). The CDR3 runs to 16 residues. Trimming stripped 1 base from V and 6 bases from J, with 15 bases between. From germline, CDR1 is MNHEY and CDR2 SVGAGI. This chain's CDR3 is CASSYLTLGADEKLFF. The CDR3 nucleotides are TGTGCCAGCAGTTACTTAACGCTGGGGGCTGATGAAAAACTGTTTTTT.